Listed below are T cell receptor beta chains from one sample, sequenced in a study of PD-1 blockade in classical Hodgkin lymphoma. Assay used: immunoSEQ multiplex PCR; TCRdb lists only in-frame clones, some missing. The sample yields roughly 40,000 clones, approximately 87% seen once. Material: peripheral blood mononuclear cells (PBMCs), obtained at baseline. The receptors were gathered from a human donor with classical Hodgkin lymphoma. The CDR3 runs from the conserved cysteine through the conserved F or W. D genes are given only for firm matches. Part of the rows lack a size; the others show once, few, many or a class for expanded clones.

TGTGCCAGCAGCTTAGTACGGGGGGGCTCCTACGAGCAGTACTTC	CASSLVRGGSYEQYF	TRBJ2-7	TRBD2	TRBV7-2	NA
TGCGCCAGCAGTGGGCAGGGGAATGGCTACACCTTC	CASSGQGNGYTF	TRBJ1-2	NA	TRBV10-2	NA
TGTGCCACCAGCAGAGACGCGGCACCTACCTACGAGCAGTACTTC	CATSRDAAPTYEQYF	TRBJ2-7	NA	TRBV15	few
TGTGCCAGCACAAGGGACAGGGGCGTCCACGAGCAGTACTTC	CASTRDRGVHEQYF	TRBJ2-7	TRBD1	TRBV2	NA
TGCAGCGTTTTTGGGACGCACTATGGCTACACCTTC	CSVFGTHYGYTF	TRBJ1-2	NA	TRBV29-1	medium-sized
TGTGCCACCTTCTCCTACAATGAGCAGTTCTTC	CATFSYNEQFF	TRBJ2-1	NA	TRBV7-2	NA
TGTGCCAGCTCACCACTCACGGGAAACACCATATATTTT	CASSPLTGNTIYF	TRBJ1-3	NA	TRBV18	NA
TGTGCCAGCAGCTTTGGGACAGAGAATAATTCACCCCTCCACTTT	CASSFGTENNSPLHF	TRBJ1-6	TRBD1	TRBV7-6	NA
TGTGCCAGCAGCTTAAGCAGGGGGCGCCCCTACGAGCAGTACTTC	CASSLSRGRPYEQYF	TRBJ2-7	TRBD1	TRBV7-8	NA
TGCAGCGTCGCGGGACAGGGGGTTACGACAGATACGCAGTATTTT	CSVAGQGVTTDTQYF	TRBJ2-3	TRBD1	TRBV29-1	NA
TGTGCCAGCAGCTTAGTGAAGGGACAGGTACGCACAGATACGCAGTATTTT	CASSLVKGQVRTDTQYF	TRBJ2-3	TRBD1	TRBV7-8	NA
TGTGCCAGCGGGGGGACAGGGGGCTACGAGCAGTACTTC	CASGGTGGYEQYF	TRBJ2-7	TRBD1	TRBV6-1	NA
TGTGCCAGCAGCTTATCTGGACACTTACAAGAGACCCAGTACTTC	CASSLSGHLQETQYF	TRBJ2-5	NA	TRBV7-2	NA
TGTGCCATCAGTGAGTCCCCTGGGGCCCGGGAAGCTTTCTTT	CAISESPGAREAFF	TRBJ1-1	NA	TRBV10-3	NA
TGTGCCAGCAGCTTTCAACAGGGAACCTACGAGCAGTACTTC	CASSFQQGTYEQYF	TRBJ2-7	NA	TRBV7-2	NA
TGTGCCGGCAGGGGACAGGGGGGTCCCAATGAGCAGTTCTTC	CAGRGQGGPNEQFF	TRBJ2-1	TRBD1	TRBV2	few
TGTGCCAGTAGTATTAGGGTCGATCAGCCCCAGCATTTT	CASSIRVDQPQHF	TRBJ1-5	NA	TRBV19	NA
TGTGCCAGCAGTGTTAGGAGCGGGGATAGCACAGATACGCAGTATTTT	CASSVRSGDSTDTQYF	TRBJ2-3	TRBD2	TRBV6-1	NA
TGTGCCAGCAGCGGATCTAGCGGGAGTCCCTACAATGAGCAGTTCTTC	CASSGSSGSPYNEQFF	TRBJ2-1	TRBD2	TRBV9	NA
TGTGCCAGCAGTTTTAGGGGGCCCAGAGAGGGGCAGTACTTC	CASSFRGPREGQYF	TRBJ2-7	TRBD1	TRBV6-5	few
TGTGCCAGCAGTTACAGGGACAGGGTGGCCTATGGCTACACCTTC	CASSYRDRVAYGYTF	TRBJ1-2	TRBD1	TRBV28	NA
TGTGCCAGCAGCGGGAGGGCCTACAATGAGCAGTTCTTC	CASSGRAYNEQFF	TRBJ2-1	TRBD2	TRBV14	NA
TGTGCCAGCAGCAGGACAGCTGGGGACGAGCAGTACTTC	CASSRTAGDEQYF	TRBJ2-7	NA	TRBV7-9	NA
TGTGCCAGCAGTTTTCGGCAGAGAAGCACAGATACGCAGTATTTT	CASSFRQRSTDTQYF	TRBJ2-3	NA	TRBV28	NA
TGTGCCAGCAGCTTGGATCCGGGTCGGAGCACTGAAGCTTTCTTT	CASSLDPGRSTEAFF	TRBJ1-1	NA	TRBV5-5	NA
TGTGCCAGCAGCTCTTCCGGGACAGGGCCCTACGAGCAGTACTTC	CASSSSGTGPYEQYF	TRBJ2-7	TRBD1	TRBV7-9	NA
TGTGCCAGTAGATGGGAGGGGGCGAGCGCTGAAGCTTTCTTT	CASRWEGASAEAFF	TRBJ1-1	TRBD1	TRBV19	NA
TGCGCCAGCAGCTGGGCGGGGGCAGATACGCAGTATTTT	CASSWAGADTQYF	TRBJ2-3	TRBD2	TRBV5-1	NA
TGTGCCAGCAGCTTAGCCCGGGACTTAGCCTACGAGCAGTACTTC	CASSLARDLAYEQYF	TRBJ2-7	NA	TRBV7-9	NA
TGTGCCAGCAGTTTGGATGGGGGCTCTAGCACAGATACGCAGTATTTT	CASSLDGGSSTDTQYF	TRBJ2-3	NA	TRBV28	few
TGTGCCAGCAGCTCGACCCCCGGGACTAGCGGGGGGGCAAAGAAAAATGAGCAGTTCTTC	CASSSTPGTSGGAKKNEQFF	TRBJ2-1	TRBD2	TRBV7-6	NA
TGTGCCAGCAGTGACGACCAGAGGGGTTCCAATGAGCAGTTCTTC	CASSDDQRGSNEQFF	TRBJ2-1	NA	TRBV6-4	once
TGTGCCAGCAGCCCCAGACAGGGAAACTCTGGGGCCAACGTCCTGACTTTC	CASSPRQGNSGANVLTF	TRBJ2-6	TRBD1	TRBV7-9	NA
TGTGCCAGCAGTTTATTGACAGGGGGGGCCTACGAGCAGTACTTC	CASSLLTGGAYEQYF	TRBJ2-7	TRBD1	TRBV27	NA
TGTGCCAGTAGTATGGGACTAGCGGGAGGCCGGGGGACCGGGGAGCTGTTTTTT	CASSMGLAGGRGTGELFF	TRBJ2-2	TRBD2	TRBV19	NA
TGTGCCACCAGCAGAGGGGGGACTAGCGGGAGTAGAGATACGCAGTATTTT	CATSRGGTSGSRDTQYF	TRBJ2-3	TRBD2	TRBV15	NA
TGTGCCAGCAGCCACCACCAGATCTATAATTCACCCCTCCACTTT	CASSHHQIYNSPLHF	TRBJ1-6	NA	TRBV6-6	NA
TGTGCCAGCAGCCGAGACCTGTACTTCTATGGCTACACCTTC	CASSRDLYFYGYTF	TRBJ1-2	NA	TRBV4-2	NA
TGCGCCAGCAGCTTCGGACCCTACAATGAGCAGTTCTTC	CASSFGPYNEQFF	TRBJ2-1	NA	TRBV5-1	NA
TGTGCCAGCAGCCTAGACAGATACACTGAAGCTTTCTTT	CASSLDRYTEAFF	TRBJ1-1	NA	TRBV7-2	NA
TGTGCCAGCAGCGTAGACGAGGGGAGTGGACCAGATACGCAGTATTTT	CASSVDEGSGPDTQYF	TRBJ2-3	NA	TRBV9	NA
TGTGCCAGTAGTCCCGAAGGGACTAGCGAGAACTACGAGCAGTACTTC	CASSPEGTSENYEQYF	TRBJ2-7	TRBD2	TRBV19	NA
TGTGCCAGCAGCGTAGTTCTGGGGGAGACCCAGTACTTC	CASSVVLGETQYF	TRBJ2-5	NA	TRBV9	NA
TGCGCCAGCAGCTTCCGGGCAACTAATGAAAAACTGTTTTTT	CASSFRATNEKLFF	TRBJ1-4	NA	TRBV5-1	once
TGCGCCAGCAGCCAAGTCGTCTCCGGGGGCGCGAATCAGCCCCAGCATTTT	CASSQVVSGGANQPQHF	TRBJ1-5	NA	TRBV4-1	NA
TGCAGCGCCGAGGGGGGTTACGAGCAGTTCTTC	CSAEGGYEQFF	TRBJ2-1	NA	TRBV29-1	NA
TGTGCCAGCAGCCAAGGGGGGGGGCAGACAACTAATGAAAAACTGTTTTTT	CASSQGGGQTTNEKLFF	TRBJ1-4	NA	TRBV5-4	once